One sample yielded the 25 T cell receptor beta chains listed below, sequenced in a study of T cell repertoires and HLA-DP antigens. Some clones are missing from TCRdb's copy, which holds only in-frame ones; the method was immunoSEQ multiplex PCR. The sample records fewer than 75,000 clones, roughly 77% being singletons. These receptors have no known antigen. Sample: CD4+ T cells from PBMCs. These receptors all stem from a man in his 60s in good health and CMV-seronegative.

This chain connects TRBV5-1 to TRBJ2-3; 8 nucleotides align to TRBD2. Per germline, CDR1 SGHRS and CDR2 YFSETQ. The trim removed 1 base at V and 0 bases at J, leaving 4 bases unmatched. The CDR3 extends over 16 amino acids. The CDR3 is CASSLSTGGSTDTQYF. In DNA, the CDR3 is TGCGCCAGCAGCTTGAGCACGGGAGGGAGCACAGATACGCAGTATTTT.

The V call is TRBV7-3, the J call TRBJ2-1; 10 bases line up with TRBD2. The J segment lost 4 bases and the V segment lost 6 bases, leaving 6 bases of the junction unmatched. CDR1 is SGHTA, CDR2 FQGTGA, per germline. CDR3 length: 15 amino acids. CDR3 region: CASSPTSGTYNEQFF. The CDR3 region has the DNA TGTGCCAGCAGTCCCACTAGCGGGACTTACAATGAGCAGTTCTTC.

V usage is TRBV19 and J usage is TRBJ1-2; D call uncertain. Germline CDR1 is LNHDA and CDR2 is SQIVND (reference sequence). This CDR3 comprises 14 residues. V lost 7 bases and J 4 bases, leaving 16 bases between the germline ends. CDR3 sequence reads: CASKGLGYSYGYTF. The CDR3 DNA reads TGTGCCAGTAAGGGATTAGGGTATAGCTATGGCTACACCTTC.

The gene calls are TRBV19 and TRBJ2-7, with D possibly matching TRBD1 (6 bases). The CDR3 has 16 residues. Germline-derived CDR1 and CDR2 are LNHDA and SQIVND (reference sequence). V shed 5 bases and J shed 0 bases, with 17 bases lying between them. DNA for the CDR3: TGTGCCAGTAGTCAGCGACAGGCTACTAGCTCCTACGAGCAGTACTTC. It yields the protein CASSQRQATSSYEQYF.

The chain employs TRBV5-1 and TRBJ2-2; 10 positions agree with TRBD1. The germline CDR1 and CDR2 sequences are SGHRS and YFSETQ. The length of the CDR3 is 15 residues. V was clipped by 5 bases and J by 7 bases; unmatched bases: 8. CDR3 sequence (DNA): TGCGCCAGCAGGAGCGGACAGGGGGAAATCGGGGAGCTGTTTTTT. It translates to CASRSGQGEIGELFF.

The J gene is TRBJ1-1, the V gene TRBV6-5, with D tentatively TRBD1 (6 bases). CDR3 size: 14 residues. Trimming pared 6 bases from V and 0 bases from J, leaving 11 bases between. Germline V gene data show CDR1 as MNHEY and CDR2 as SVGAGI. The CDR3 protein is CASRPEGVNTEAFF. DNA for the CDR3: TGTGCCAGCAGACCCGAGGGGGTGAACACTGAAGCTTTCTTT.

This chain uses TRBV5-4 with TRBJ2-5; no clear D gene. CDR3 size: 14 residues. The germline CDR1 and CDR2 sequences are SGHNT and YYREEE (reference sequence). V shed 2 bases and J shed 2 bases, with 10 bases lying between them. The CDR3 region is CASSFSSVQETQYF. The CDR3, as DNA: TGTGCCAGCAGCTTCTCCTCGGTACAAGAGACCCAGTACTTC.

V usage is TRBV11-3 and J usage is TRBJ2-1; tentatively, D is TRBD2 (7 bases). V dropped 5 bases and J dropped 0 bases, with 11 bases sitting between them. CDR3 length equals 15 residues. Germline assignment: CDR1 SGHNT and CDR2 YENEEA. CDR3 bases: TGTGCCAGCAGCCCGGGGGGCCCCTCCTACAATGAGCAGTTCTTC. Encoded protein: CASSPGGPSYNEQFF.

The V gene is TRBV7-2, the J gene TRBJ2-1; 7 nucleotides match TRBD2. The ends lost 3 bases at V and 8 bases at J; junction bases unmatched: 10. The CDR3 contains 15 residues. Germline CDR1 is SGHTA and CDR2 is FQGNSA. The CDR3 loop is CASSFTRLAGDEQFF. The DNA for the CDR3 is TGTGCCAGCAGCTTCACCAGACTAGCCGGGGATGAGCAGTTCTTC.

V and J are TRBV11-3 and TRBJ2-1, with a possible D match to TRBD2 (5 bases). V was clipped by 10 bases and J by 6 bases, with 16 bases between them. The CDR3 is 13 residues long. From germline, CDR1 is SGHNT and CDR2 YENEEA. In DNA form, the CDR3 reads TGTGCCATCAGAGCGGACCTCCCCAATGAGCAGTTCTTC. As protein: CAIRADLPNEQFF.

This chain links TRBV6-5 with TRBJ2-7, with 8 bases aligning to TRBD1. The germline V gene encodes CDR1 MNHEY and CDR2 SVGAGI. The CDR3 length is 13 residues. The V and J ends lost 9 bases and 0 bases, in that order; junction bases with no gene match: 4. CDR3 in amino acids: CASGGTGSYEQYF. CDR3 bases: TGTGCCAGTGGTGGGACAGGCTCCTACGAGCAGTACTTC.

The chain links TRBV4-3 to TRBJ2-1; the D gene is possibly TRBD2 (5 bases). This CDR3 is built from 16 residues. Trimming cost V 3 bases and J 1 base, with 13 bases left between them. Germline assignment: CDR1 LGHNA and CDR2 YSLEER. This CDR3 is CASSQELGGSYNEQFF. The CDR3 bases are TGCGCCAGCAGCCAGGAGCTAGGCGGGTCCTACAATGAGCAGTTCTTC.

This clone was seen just once. The chain couples TRBV18 to TRBJ1-2, with TRBD1 identical over 7 bases. This CDR3 is 15 amino acids long. From germline, CDR1 is KGHSH and CDR2 LQKENI. The V gene end was trimmed by 4 bases and the J gene end by 5 bases; junction bases not matched to a gene: 10. CDR3 protein: CASSQAFDRVYGYTF. For the CDR3, the DNA is TGTGCCAGCTCACAAGCCTTCGACAGGGTGTATGGCTACACCTTC.

This chain joins TRBV7-9 and TRBJ2-1; 11 nucleotides agree with TRBD1. Germline lookup yields CDR1 SEHNR and CDR2 FQNEAQ (reference sequence). The V gene end was trimmed by 5 bases and the J gene end by 14 bases; junction bases not matched to a gene: 11. The CDR3 totals 14 residues. CDR3 coding DNA: TGTGCCAGCAGCCTAGGACAGGGGGCGGACCGGGAGTTCTTC. Protein sequence: CASSLGQGADREFF.

In the case of this clone: In the same sample, other DNA sequences code for this CDR3. J is TRBJ2-7 and V is TRBV7-9; 9 nucleotides line up with TRBD1. The CDR3 consists of 13 residues. Germline V gene lookup returns CDR1 SEHNR and CDR2 FQNEAQ (reference sequence). The J segment lost 2 bases and the V segment lost 5 bases, leaving 1 base of the junction unmatched. The CDR3, as DNA: TGTGCCAGCAGCGGACAGGGGCCCTACGAGCAGTACTTC. Its protein is CASSGQGPYEQYF. The whole variable domain, filled in from reference TRBV7-9 and TRBJ2-7, reads DTGVSQNPRHKITKRGQNVTFRCDPISEHNRLYWYRQTLGQGPEFLTYFQNEAQLEKSRLLSDRFSAERPKGSFSTLEIQRTEQGDSAMYLCASSGQGPYEQYFGPGTRLTVT.

This chain links TRBV4-1 with TRBJ1-1; no firm D call. CDR3 length: 15 amino acids. Trimming removed 4 bases at V and 0 bases at J, with 12 bases between. Germline assignment: CDR1 MGHRA and CDR2 YSYEKL. The CDR3 DNA follows: TGCGCCAGCAGCCCCTCAGCGCCCTTGAACACTGAAGCTTTCTTT. Its protein is CASSPSAPLNTEAFF.

This clone is a singleton in its sample. CDR3 in amino acids: CSVHPGSDNEKLFF. DNA of the CDR3: TGCAGCGTTCACCCTGGCAGCGATAATGAAAAACTGTTTTTT. The chain carries TRBV29-1 and TRBJ1-4; D gene unclear. V was trimmed by 5 bases and J by 4 bases, leaving 14 bases between them. Germline V gene sequence: CDR1 SQVTM, CDR2 ANQGSEA. CDR3 size: 14 residues.

V usage is TRBV29-1 and J usage is TRBJ2-4; 7 bases map to TRBD1. The CDR3 is 14 amino acids. J was trimmed by 4 bases and V by 1 base; bases with no gene match: 4. Per germline, CDR1 SQVTM and CDR2 ANQGSEA. This chain's CDR3 is CSVEVTGVKNIQYF. CDR3 DNA sequence: TGCAGCGTTGAAGTCACAGGGGTGAAAAACATTCAGTACTTC.

This sequence joins TRBV19 and TRBJ2-3; 14 bases agree with TRBD2. Trimming removed 6 bases from V and 14 bases from J; junction bases left unmatched: 13. The CDR3 runs to 15 residues. Germline assignment: CDR1 LNHDA and CDR2 SQIVND (reference sequence). The CDR3: CASSNSGLAGGARYF. DNA for the CDR3: TGTGCCAGTAGCAACTCTGGACTAGCGGGGGGCGCGCGGTATTTT. Full variable domain (outside the CDR3, taken from reference TRBV19 and TRBJ2-3): DGGITQSPKYLFRKEGQNVTLSCEQNLNHDAMYWYRQDPGQGLRLIYYSQIVNDFQKGDIAEGYSVSREKKESFPLTVTSAQKNPTAFYLCASSNSGLAGGARYFGPGTRLTVL.

A single count supports this clone. This chain connects TRBV28 to TRBJ1-5, with D perhaps TRBD1 (6 bases). The CDR3 has 14 residues. Germline V gene data show CDR1 as MDHEN and CDR2 as SYDVKM. CDR3 loop: CAALPTGRNQPQHF. DNA of the CDR3: TGTGCTGCCCTTCCAACAGGGCGCAATCAGCCCCAGCATTTT.

The V and J genes are TRBV6-6 and TRBJ2-7; 9 positions agree with TRBD1. The V gene end was trimmed by 4 bases and the J gene end by 3 bases; junction bases not matched to a gene: 4. CDR1 is MNHNY and CDR2 is SVGAGI in the germline V gene (reference sequence). This CDR3 is 14 amino acids long. The CDR3 nucleotides read TGTGCCAGCAGTTCGGGACAGGGAAGCTACGAGCAGTACTTC. Translating it yields CASSSGQGSYEQYF.

This clone was counted only a few times. This sequence joins TRBV19 and TRBJ2-4; weak D call: TRBD2 (6 bases). Trimming took off 4 bases at V and 1 base at J, with 20 bases between the two ends. The CDR3 is made up of 18 amino acids. The germline V gene has CDR1 LNHDA and CDR2 SQIVND (reference sequence). CDR3 DNA: TGTGCCAGTAGTACAGGAAACGGGGGAACCGTGGCCAAAAACATTCAGTACTTC. This encodes CASSTGNGGTVAKNIQYF.

The rearrangement links TRBV7-9 to TRBJ2-1; tentatively, D is TRBD1 or TRBD2 (6 bases each). The CDR3 is 18 residues long. The ends were cut back, 1 base at V and 4 bases at J, with 20 bases in the middle. CDR1 is SEHNR, CDR2 FQNEAQ, per germline (reference sequence). The CDR3 bases are TGTGCCAGCAGCTTAGGAGGGCCTAGACGGGGGCTTTACAATGAGCAGTTCTTC. It specifies CASSLGGPRRGLYNEQFF. The full variable domain, rest sourced from reference TRBV7-9 and TRBJ2-1, is DTGVSQNPRHKITKRGQNVTFRCDPISEHNRLYWYRQTLGQGPEFLTYFQNEAQLEKSRLLSDRFSAERPKGSFSTLEIQRTEQGDSAMYLCASSLGGPRRGLYNEQFFGPGTRLTVL.

The chain has TRBV6-1 and TRBJ1-2; D gene unclear. CDR1 is MNHNS and CDR2 is SASEGT in the germline V gene. V was cut by 5 bases and J by 2 bases, with 12 bases left in between. This CDR3 is 14 amino acids long. The CDR3 DNA reads as TGTGCCAGCAGTCAAGAACGGAGAAACTATGGCTACACCTTC. Amino acids: CASSQERRNYGYTF.

This chain connects TRBV5-4 to TRBJ2-2; 8 bases are a match to TRBD2. This CDR3 is 17 amino acids long. Losses at the gene ends were 0 bases for V and 8 bases for J; bases not matched to a gene: 12. Germline V gives CDR1 SGHNT, CDR2 YYREEE (reference sequence). The CDR3 spells CASSLDRSGGPVGELFF. The CDR3 DNA follows: TGTGCCAGCAGCTTGGATCGCAGCGGGGGCCCGGTGGGGGAGCTGTTTTTT.